The table lists the clone carrying this TCR beta chain with a count of one. The record originates from a study of CD8 T cells in Susac syndrome. Random hexamers were used to reverse transcribe an amount of about 0.5 to 1 ug RNA. TCR beta CDR3 was amplified by immunoSEQ multiplex PCR. This amplification extended across 54 Vbeta and 13 Jbeta segments. TCRdb itself ran the immunoSEQ multiplex PCR reads through MiXCR, one entry per CDR3 protein. Of under 200,000 distinct CDR3 sequences listed, about 91% are singletons. From blood CD8+ and CD4+ T cells, TCR beta sequences were generated. TEMRA cells were FACS-enriched, while CD8+ and CD4+ T cells were negatively isolated. Germline CDR1 reads SGHRS; CDR2 reads YFSETQ. This CDR3 region has 13 residues. Deletions cut 4 bases from V and 8 bases from J, with 13 bases between.

The V call is TRBV5-1, the J call TRBJ2-1, with D unclear. The sequence derives from a human donor with Susac syndrome. The sequenced material came from CD4+ T cells from PBMCs. CDR3 amino acids: CASSLSTADEQFF. CDR3 nucleotide sequence: TGCGCCAGCAGCCTATCGACCGCGGATGAGCAGTTCTTC.